The clone carrying this T cell receptor (beta chain) was counted ten times or more. Blood was obtained at the first hyperthyroidism diagnosis, which preceded any ophthalmopathy symptoms. PBMCs stemmed from less than 13 ml fresh peripheral blood. This sample was included in a study of T cells in Graves' hyperthyroidism and ophthalmopathy. This CDR3 spans 15 amino acids. Losses at the gene ends were 6 bases for V and 5 bases for J; bases not matched to a gene: 14. The germline CDR1 and CDR2 sequences are DFQATT and SNEGSKA (reference sequence). RNA transcripts were the template for amplifying TCR beta CDR3 regions. HTBI primers drove first-round RT-PCR of the TCR CDR3. TCRdb itself ran the multiplex PCR reads through MiXCR, one entry per CDR3 protein. The profile covers more than 300,000 distinct CDR3 sequences, with about a sixth appearing a single time and more than 30% taken by the ten largest.

Sequences were obtained from blood. The chain couples TRBV20-1 to TRBJ1-1; 8 nucleotides line up with TRBD1. This clonotype originated in a woman in her thirties with Graves' hyperthyroidism that later progressed to Graves' ophthalmopathy. CDR3 DNA: TGCAGTGCCCCGAGGACAGGGTGGGGGGAGACTGAAGCTTTCTTT. This encodes CSAPRTGWGETEAFF.